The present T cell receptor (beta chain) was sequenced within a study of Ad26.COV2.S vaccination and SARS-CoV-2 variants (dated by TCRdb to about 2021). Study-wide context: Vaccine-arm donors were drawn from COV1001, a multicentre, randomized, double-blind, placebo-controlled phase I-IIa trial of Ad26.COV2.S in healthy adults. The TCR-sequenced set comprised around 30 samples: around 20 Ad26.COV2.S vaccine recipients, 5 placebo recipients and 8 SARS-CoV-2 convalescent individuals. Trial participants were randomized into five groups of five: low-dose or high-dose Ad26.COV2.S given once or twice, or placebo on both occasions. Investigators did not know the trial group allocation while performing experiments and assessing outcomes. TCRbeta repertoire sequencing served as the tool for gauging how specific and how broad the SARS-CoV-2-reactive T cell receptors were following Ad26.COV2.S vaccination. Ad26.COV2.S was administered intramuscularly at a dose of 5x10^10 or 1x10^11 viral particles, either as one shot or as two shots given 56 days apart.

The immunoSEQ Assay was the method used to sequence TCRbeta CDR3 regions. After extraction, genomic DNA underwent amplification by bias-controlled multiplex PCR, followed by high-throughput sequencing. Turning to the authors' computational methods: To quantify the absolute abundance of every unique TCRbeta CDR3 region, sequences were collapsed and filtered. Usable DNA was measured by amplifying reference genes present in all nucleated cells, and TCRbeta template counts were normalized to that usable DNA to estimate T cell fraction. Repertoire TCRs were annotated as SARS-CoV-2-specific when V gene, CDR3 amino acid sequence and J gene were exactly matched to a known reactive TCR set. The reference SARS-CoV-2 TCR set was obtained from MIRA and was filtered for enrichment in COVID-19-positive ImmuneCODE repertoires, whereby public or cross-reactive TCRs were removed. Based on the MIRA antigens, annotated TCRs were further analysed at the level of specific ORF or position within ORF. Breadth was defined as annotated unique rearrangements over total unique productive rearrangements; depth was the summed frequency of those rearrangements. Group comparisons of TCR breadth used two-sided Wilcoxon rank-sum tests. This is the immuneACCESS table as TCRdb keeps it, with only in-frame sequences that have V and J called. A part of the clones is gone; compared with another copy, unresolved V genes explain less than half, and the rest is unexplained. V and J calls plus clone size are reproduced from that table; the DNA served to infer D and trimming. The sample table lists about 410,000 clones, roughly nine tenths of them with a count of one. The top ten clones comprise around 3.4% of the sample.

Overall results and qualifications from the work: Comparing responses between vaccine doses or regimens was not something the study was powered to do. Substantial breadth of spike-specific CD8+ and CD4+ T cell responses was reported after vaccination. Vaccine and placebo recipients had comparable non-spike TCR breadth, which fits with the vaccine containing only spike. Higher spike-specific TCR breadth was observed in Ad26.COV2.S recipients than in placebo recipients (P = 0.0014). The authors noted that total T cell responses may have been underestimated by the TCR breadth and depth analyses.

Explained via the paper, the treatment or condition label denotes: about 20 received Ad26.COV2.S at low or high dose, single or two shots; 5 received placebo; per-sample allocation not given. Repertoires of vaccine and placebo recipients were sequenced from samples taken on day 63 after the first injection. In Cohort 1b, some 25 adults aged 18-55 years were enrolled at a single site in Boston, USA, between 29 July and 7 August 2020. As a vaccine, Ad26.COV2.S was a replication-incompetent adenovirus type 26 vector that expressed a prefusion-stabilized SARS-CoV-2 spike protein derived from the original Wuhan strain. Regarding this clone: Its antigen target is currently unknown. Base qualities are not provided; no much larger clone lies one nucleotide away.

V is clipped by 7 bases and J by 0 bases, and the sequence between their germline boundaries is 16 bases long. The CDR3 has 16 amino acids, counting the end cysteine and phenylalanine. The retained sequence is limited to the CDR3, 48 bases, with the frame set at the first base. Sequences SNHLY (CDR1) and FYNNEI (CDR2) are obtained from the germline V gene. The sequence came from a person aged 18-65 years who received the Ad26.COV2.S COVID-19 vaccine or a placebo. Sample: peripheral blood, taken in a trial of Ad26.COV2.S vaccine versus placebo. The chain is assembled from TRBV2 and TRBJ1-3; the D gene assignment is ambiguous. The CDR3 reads CASTLTPSSSGNTIYF. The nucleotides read TGTGCCAGCACTCTTACCCCTAGTAGCTCTGGAAACACCATATATTTT.